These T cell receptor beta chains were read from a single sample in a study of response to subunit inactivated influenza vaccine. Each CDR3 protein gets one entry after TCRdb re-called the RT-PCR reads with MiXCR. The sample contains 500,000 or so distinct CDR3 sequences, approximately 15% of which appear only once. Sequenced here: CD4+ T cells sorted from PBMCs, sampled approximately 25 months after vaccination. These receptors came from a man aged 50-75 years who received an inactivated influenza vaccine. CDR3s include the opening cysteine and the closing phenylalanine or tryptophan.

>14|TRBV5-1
CASSAGTSEETQYF
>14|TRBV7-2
CASRAGTSGYEQYF
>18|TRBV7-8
CASSLGQGALFQRSIQYF
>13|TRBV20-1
CSASPSGGYEQYF
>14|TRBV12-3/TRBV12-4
CASSSKGRNSPLHF
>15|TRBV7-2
CASSLPPSPYNEQFF
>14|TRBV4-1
CASSQVSYQETQYF
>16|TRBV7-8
CASSSGRSNSGNTIYF
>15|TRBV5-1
CASSLGARRDEKLFF
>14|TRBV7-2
CASSLDRVTGELFF
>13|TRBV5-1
CASSLSTVGELFF
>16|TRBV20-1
CSAHGTSGHLQETQYF
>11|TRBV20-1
CSASRREKLFF
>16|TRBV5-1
CASSLQYMGNTDTQYF
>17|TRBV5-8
CASSGRSDNYNTGELFF
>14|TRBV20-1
CSASGRGNTDTQYF
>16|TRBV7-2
CASSFGGTGFYREQFF
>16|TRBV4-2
CASSQDPAGSYNEQFF
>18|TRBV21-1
CASSKVGLAGRKQETQYF
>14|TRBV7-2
CASSLIPTGGEEYF
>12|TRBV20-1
CSAPRNLWEQYF
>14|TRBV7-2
CASRIFPRDYEQYF
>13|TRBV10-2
CASSSSGGIEQFF
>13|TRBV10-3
CAISERATDTQYF